A selection of T cell receptor beta chains follows, all from one sample in a study of T cells in localized non-small cell lung cancer. TCRdb's table, derived via immunoSEQ multiplex PCR, lists solely in-frame clones and lacks some. The table shows tens of thousands of clones, with roughly nine tenths occurring only once. The sequences come from peripheral blood, collected before any cancer treatment. The receptors here all came from a man between 40 and 75 years old with stage I lung adenocarcinoma. Each CDR3 is given with its conserved first and last residue. The order of the fields is CDR3 protein, CDR3 DNA, D gene, clone size, V gene, J gene, CDR3 length. A D gene is named only where the DNA matches it firmly. A clone size is listed for some rows: how often the clone was seen (once, few, many), or a class if it is expanded.

CASSLGRGRTDTQYF,TGTGCCAGCAGTTTGGGCAGGGGGCGCACAGATACGCAGTATTTT,TRBD1,-,TRBV27,TRBJ2-3,15
CASRRTVSSYNEQFF,TGTGCCAGCAGGCGGACAGTGAGCTCCTACAATGAGCAGTTCTTC,-,once,TRBV6-6,TRBJ2-1,15
CASSVGYSFTDTQYF,TGTGCCAGCAGCGTAGGGTACAGCTTTACAGATACGCAGTATTTT,-,-,TRBV9,TRBJ2-3,15
CASSLAGYSNQPQHF,TGTGCCAGCAGCTTGGCAGGATATAGCAATCAGCCCCAGCATTTT,-,-,TRBV5-6,TRBJ1-5,15
CASSLGGGANGYTF,TGTGCCAGCAGCTTGGGAGGGGGCGCGAATGGCTACACCTTC,TRBD1,once,TRBV5-6,TRBJ1-2,14
CASSSDFTDTQYF,TGTGCCAGCAGCTCCGACTTCACAGATACGCAGTATTTT,-,once,TRBV7-2,TRBJ2-3,13
CASSSGTSGANTGELFF,TGTGCCAGCAGTTCCGGGACTAGCGGTGCGAACACCGGGGAGCTGTTTTTT,TRBD2,-,TRBV28,TRBJ2-2,17
CASSLWTNTDTQYF,TGTGCCAGCAGCCTTTGGACTAACACAGATACGCAGTATTTT,-,-,TRBV14,TRBJ2-3,14
CASSVGTGDNEQFF,TGTGCCAGCAGCGTCGGGACAGGGGACAATGAGCAGTTCTTC,TRBD1,-,TRBV11-3,TRBJ2-1,14
CASILGQGYEKLFF,TGTGCCAGCATCTTGGGACAGGGATATGAAAAACTGTTTTTT,TRBD1,once,TRBV6-1,TRBJ1-4,14
CASRPGTGEGNTIYF,TGTGCCAGCAGACCCGGGACAGGGGAAGGAAACACCATATATTTT,TRBD1,-,TRBV2,TRBJ1-3,15
CASSIATGARTEAFF,TGTGCCAGTAGTATTGCAACAGGGGCGCGGACTGAAGCTTTCTTT,TRBD1,-,TRBV19,TRBJ1-1,15
CSVYNYEDTQYF,TGCAGCGTGTACAACTACGAGGATACGCAGTATTTT,-,few,TRBV29-1,TRBJ2-3,12
CASSYSSYGAEAFF,TGTGCCAGCAGTTATTCTTCTTACGGCGCTGAAGCTTTCTTT,-,-,TRBV6-5,TRBJ1-1,14
CASSSGGSTDTQYF,TGTGCCAGCAGCTCCGGTGGTAGCACAGATACGCAGTATTTT,-,-,TRBV7-3,TRBJ2-3,14
CASSQGRWGETQYF,TGTGCCAGCAGCCAAGGACGCTGGGGGGAGACCCAGTACTTC,-,few,TRBV4-2,TRBJ2-5,14
CAWKSYNEQFF,TGTGCCTGGAAATCCTACAATGAGCAGTTCTTC,-,-,TRBV30,TRBJ2-1,11
CASSIDAGPLYNEQFF,TGTGCCAGTAGTATAGACGCGGGACCGCTCTACAATGAGCAGTTCTTC,-,once,TRBV19,TRBJ2-1,16
CASSLTTGAGANVLTF,TGTGCCAGCAGCTTAACGACAGGGGCTGGGGCCAACGTCCTGACTTTC,TRBD1,-,TRBV11-2,TRBJ2-6,16
CASSTSTSAGRLYSTDTQYF,TGTGCCAGTAGCACCTCTACCTCAGCCGGGCGATTGTATAGTACAGATACGCAGTATTTT,-,-,TRBV19,TRBJ2-3,20
CASSPGTATNYGYTF,TGTGCCAGCTCACCGGGGACAGCAACTAACTATGGCTACACCTTC,TRBD1,-,TRBV18,TRBJ1-2,15
CASSVDANYGYTF,TGTGCCAGCAGCGTAGACGCTAACTATGGCTACACCTTC,-,-,TRBV9,TRBJ1-2,13